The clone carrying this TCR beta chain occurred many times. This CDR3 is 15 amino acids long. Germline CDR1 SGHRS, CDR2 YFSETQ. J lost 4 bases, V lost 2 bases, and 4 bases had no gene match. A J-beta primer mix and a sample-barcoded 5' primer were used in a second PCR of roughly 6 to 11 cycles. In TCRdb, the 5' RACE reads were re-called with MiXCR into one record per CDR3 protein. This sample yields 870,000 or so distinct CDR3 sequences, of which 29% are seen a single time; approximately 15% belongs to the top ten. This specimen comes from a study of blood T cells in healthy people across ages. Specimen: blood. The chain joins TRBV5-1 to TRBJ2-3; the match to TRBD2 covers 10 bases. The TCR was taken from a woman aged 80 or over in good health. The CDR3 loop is CASSFERGGPDTQYF. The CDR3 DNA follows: TGCGCCAGCAGCTTCGAGCGGGGGGGCCCAGATACGCAGTATTTT.